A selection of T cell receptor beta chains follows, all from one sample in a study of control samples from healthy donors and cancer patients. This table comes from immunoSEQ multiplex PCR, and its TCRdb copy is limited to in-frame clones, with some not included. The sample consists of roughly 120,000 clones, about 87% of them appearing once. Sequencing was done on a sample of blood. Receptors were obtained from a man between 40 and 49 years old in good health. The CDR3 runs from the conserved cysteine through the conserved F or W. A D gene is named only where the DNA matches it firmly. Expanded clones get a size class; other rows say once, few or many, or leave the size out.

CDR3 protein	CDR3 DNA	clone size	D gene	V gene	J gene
CASSLRGEADTQYF	TGTGCCAGCAGCTTACGTGGGGAGGCAGATACGCAGTATTTT	NA	NA	TRBV7-8	TRBJ2-3
CASSYSDRGEQYF	TGCGCCAGCAGCTATTCGGACAGGGGCGAGCAGTACTTC	NA	TRBD1	TRBV5-1	TRBJ2-7
CASSGRTPGIDGYTF	TGTGCCAGTAGTGGTCGGACACCCGGGATCGATGGCTACACCTTC	NA	NA	TRBV19	TRBJ1-2
CASRGGVFATNEKLFF	TGTGCCAGCAGGGGGGGGGTATTCGCAACTAATGAAAAACTGTTTTTT	once	NA	TRBV27	TRBJ1-4
CASSGRTHGKVNEQFF	TGTGCCAGCAGTGGGCGGACACATGGAAAAGTCAATGAGCAGTTCTTC	NA	NA	TRBV28	TRBJ2-1
CASMVRAEAFF	TGTGCCAGCATGGTCAGGGCTGAAGCTTTCTTT	NA	NA	TRBV6-5	TRBJ1-1
CASSQTGPHEKLFF	TGCGCCAGCAGCCAGACAGGGCCGCATGAAAAACTGTTTTTT	NA	TRBD1	TRBV4-1	TRBJ1-4
CASSLQAAYEQYF	TGCGCCAGCAGCTTGCAGGCTGCCTACGAGCAGTACTTC	NA	NA	TRBV5-1	TRBJ2-7
CASSHTPRTGYNQPQHF	TGTGCCAGTAGTCATACACCGAGGACAGGCTACAATCAGCCCCAGCATTTT	NA	TRBD1	TRBV19	TRBJ1-5
CSASLNRGKTPLHF	TGCAGTGCTAGTCTAAACAGGGGCAAGACACCCCTCCACTTT	NA	TRBD1	TRBV20-1	TRBJ1-6
CASNGQGDQPQHF	TGTGCCAGCAACGGACAGGGAGACCAGCCCCAGCATTTT	NA	TRBD1	TRBV6-5	TRBJ1-5
CATSRGQATDTQYF	TGTGCCACCAGCAGGGGACAGGCCACAGATACGCAGTATTTT	NA	TRBD1	TRBV15	TRBJ2-3
CASSRIPGQGETGELFF	TGTGCCAGCAGCCGGATACCAGGACAGGGAGAAACCGGGGAGCTGTTTTTT	NA	TRBD1	TRBV3-1/TRBV3-2	TRBJ2-2
CASSFLPSGGAQETQYF	TGTGCCAGCAGCTTTCTCCCTAGCGGGGGGGCGCAAGAGACCCAGTACTTC	NA	TRBD2	TRBV5-4	TRBJ2-5
CASRLYRTVNTEAFF	TGTGCCAGCAGATTATACCGGACGGTAAACACTGAAGCTTTCTTT	NA	NA	TRBV6-5	TRBJ1-1
CASSGGAYGYTF	TGTGCCAGCAGCGGTGGGGCCTATGGCTACACCTTC	NA	NA	TRBV2	TRBJ1-2
CASSSSVGRSGNTIYF	TGTGCCAGCAGTTCTTCTGTAGGACGCTCTGGAAACACCATATATTTT	NA	NA	TRBV28	TRBJ1-3
CASSLDNYGYTF	TGTGCCAGCAGCTTGGACAACTATGGCTACACCTTC	NA	NA	TRBV5-4	TRBJ1-2
CSVMTPADGYTF	TGCAGCGTTATGACCCCGGCGGATGGCTACACCTTC	NA	NA	TRBV29-1	TRBJ1-2
CASSLTRSSYNEQFF	TGTGCCAGCAGCTTAACTCGGAGCTCCTACAATGAGCAGTTCTTC	NA	NA	TRBV7-3	TRBJ2-1
CASSLGGAHTNSPLHF	TGCGCCAGCAGCCTCGGAGGGGCGCACACCAATTCACCCCTCCACTTT	NA	NA	TRBV5-1	TRBJ1-6
CASSLAGLDLAFF	TGTGCCAGCAGCTTAGCAGGGTTGGACTTGGCTTTCTTT	few	NA	TRBV7-9	TRBJ1-1
CASSSGQGGGNTIYF	TGCGCCAGCAGCTCTGGACAGGGGGGAGGAAACACCATATATTTT	NA	TRBD1	TRBV5-1	TRBJ1-3
CASSYGATQYF	TGTGCCAGCAGTTACGGCGCTACGCAGTATTTT	NA	NA	TRBV6-5	TRBJ2-3
CAISKNGGTVNYGYTF	TGTGCCATCAGTAAAAATGGCGGGACAGTCAACTATGGCTACACCTTC	NA	TRBD1	TRBV10-3	TRBJ1-2
CASSQDHRMIAMNTEAFF	TGCGCCAGCAGCCAAGATCATAGGATGATCGCAATGAACACTGAAGCTTTCTTT	NA	NA	TRBV4-3	TRBJ1-1
CASSIVGTTRHAEAFF	TGTGCCAGTAGTATAGTCGGCACAACACGTCACGCTGAAGCTTTCTTT	NA	NA	TRBV19	TRBJ1-1
CASSYDQRGHTYEQYF	TGTGCCAGCAGTTACGACCAGCGGGGCCATACCTACGAGCAGTACTTC	few	TRBD2	TRBV6-2/TRBV6-3	TRBJ2-7
CASSYEISYEQYF	TGTGCCAGCAGTTACGAGATTTCCTACGAGCAGTACTTC	NA	NA	TRBV6-2/TRBV6-3	TRBJ2-7